This TCR beta chain was retrieved from a study of glioma-infiltrating T cells. General study points: Gliomas, especially low-grade, showed above-expected tissue-blood divergence; non-neoplastic patients showed below.

V gave up 5 bases and J gave up 1 base; unmatched junction bases: 2. The CDR3 is 14 amino acids. Germline CDR1 reads MNHEY; CDR2 reads SMNVEV (reference sequence). This clonotype appeared many times. The antigen is unknown. Amplification of TCR alpha and beta CDR3 regions from RNA used iRepertoire nested multiplex PCR. TCRdb ran MiXCR on the multiplex PCR reads and lists one entry per CDR3 protein. This sample has about 190,000 distinct CDR3 sequences, with roughly 32% found just once. This rearrangement joins TRBV27 to TRBJ1-5; 7 bases fit TRBD1. The receptor was isolated from a human donor with low-grade glioma or glioblastoma, undergoing nonglioma brain surgery, or in good health (not recorded which). Sequencing used glioma tissue, nonneoplastic brain tissue, or PBMCs (not recorded which). This chain's CDR3 is CASSTTGSNQPQHF. The CDR3 DNA sequence: TGTGCCAGCAGTACGACAGGGAGCAATCAGCCCCAGCATTTT.